A selection of T cell receptor beta chains follows, all from one sample in a study of T cell responses to AZD1222 COVID-19 vaccine. Produced via immunoSEQ multiplex PCR; TCRdb's table is partial and in-frame only. The repertoire has roughly 110,000 clones, roughly four fifths of them found once; the top ten carry approximately 10%. Sample: peripheral blood, taken on day 0 of AZD1222 vaccination. The receptor source for this set is an adult in good health. The CDR3 runs from the conserved cysteine through the conserved F or W. A D gene is named only where the DNA matches it firmly. Some rows have no size entry. The others give once, few or many, or a class for an expanded clone.

v_call	d_call	j_call	clone_size	cdr3_aa	cdr3_nt
TRBV5-1	TRBD2	TRBJ2-1	-	CASSPPILAGGFNEQFF	TGCGCCAGCAGCCCGCCCATACTAGCGGGGGGGTTCAATGAGCAGTTCTTC
TRBV6-5	-	TRBJ1-4	few	CASSNLYGDEKLFF	TGTGCCAGCAGTAACCTCTACGGGGATGAAAAACTGTTTTTT
TRBV7-8	-	TRBJ1-2	-	CASSRRAGNYGYTF	TGTGCCAGCAGCCGTCGGGCCGGTAACTATGGCTACACCTTC
TRBV4-3	-	TRBJ2-5	once	CASSQDRTWGETQYF	TGCGCCAGCAGCCAAGATAGGACCTGGGGGGAGACCCAGTACTTC
TRBV18	-	TRBJ1-3	-	CASSIGHQSSGNTIYF	TGTGCCAGCTCTATAGGACACCAGAGCTCTGGAAACACCATATATTTT
TRBV6-5	-	TRBJ1-1	-	CASSYSTGGTLEAFF	TGTGCCAGCAGTTACTCGACAGGCGGAACTCTTGAAGCTTTCTTT
TRBV27	-	TRBJ1-3	-	CASSFLAGNTIYF	TGTGCCAGCAGTTTTCTTGCTGGAAACACCATATATTTT
TRBV3-1/TRBV3-2	-	TRBJ1-5	-	CASSRGGNSNQPQHF	TGTGCCAGCAGCCGCGGGGGGAATAGCAATCAGCCCCAGCATTTT
TRBV4-1	-	TRBJ2-6	once	CASSQDGTYSGANVLTF	TGCGCCAGCAGCCAAGATGGGACTTACTCTGGGGCCAACGTCCTGACTTTC
TRBV28	TRBD1	TRBJ2-7	once	CASRDRVYEQYF	TGTGCCAGCAGGGACAGGGTCTACGAGCAGTACTTC
TRBV7-2	TRBD1	TRBJ1-5	-	CASSLAWTGNQPQHF	TGTGCCAGCAGCTTGGCTTGGACAGGGAATCAGCCCCAGCATTTT
TRBV7-3	-	TRBJ2-6	-	CASSLPVAGANVLTF	TGTGCCAGCAGCTTACCTGTTGCTGGGGCCAACGTCCTGACTTTC
TRBV5-1	TRBD1	TRBJ1-1	-	CASSFQQGAGTEAFF	TGCGCCAGCAGCTTCCAACAGGGGGCAGGAACTGAAGCTTTCTTT
TRBV7-2	-	TRBJ1-2	-	CASSYFQANYGYTF	TGTGCCAGCAGCTACTTCCAGGCGAACTATGGCTACACCTTC
TRBV28	-	TRBJ1-3	once	CASLSSGSTIYF	TGTGCCAGCTTATCCTCTGGAAGCACCATATATTTT
TRBV10-1	-	TRBJ1-6	-	CASSESAENDCPPTYNSPLHF	TGCGCCAGCAGTGAGTCCGCGGAAAACGACTGCCCCCCGACTTATAATTCACCCCTCCACTTT
TRBV12-3/TRBV12-4	-	TRBJ2-5	-	CASSFAGLETQYF	TGTGCCAGCAGTTTCGCAGGGTTGGAGACCCAGTACTTC
TRBV28	-	TRBJ1-6	-	CASSFSSGGRSPLHF	TGTGCCAGCAGTTTTTCGTCGGGGGGTAGGTCACCCCTCCACTTT
TRBV2	TRBD1	TRBJ2-2	-	CASSSGTANTGELFF	TGTGCCAGCAGTTCCGGGACAGCGAACACCGGGGAGCTGTTTTTT
TRBV19	-	TRBJ2-1	-	CASSMKGNSYNEQFF	TGTGCCAGTAGTATGAAGGGGAACTCCTACAATGAGCAGTTCTTC
TRBV6-2/TRBV6-3	-	TRBJ1-4	-	CASSSRTRGNEKLFF	TGTGCCAGCAGTTCCCGGACGAGGGGGAATGAAAAACTGTTTTTT
TRBV4-1	-	TRBJ2-2	few	CASSQVQRDSAGELFF	TGCGCCAGCAGCCAAGTACAGCGAGATTCGGCCGGGGAGCTGTTTTTT
TRBV9	-	TRBJ1-3	-	CASSPRWDTIYF	TGTGCCAGCAGCCCGCGTTGGGACACCATATATTTT
TRBV7-9	TRBD1	TRBJ1-6	-	CASSERQGAYGSPLHF	TGTGCCAGCAGCGAGCGACAGGGGGCTTACGGATCACCCCTCCACTTT
TRBV19	-	TRBJ1-1	-	CASRLGLNTEAFF	TGTGCCAGTAGACTTGGACTGAACACTGAAGCTTTCTTT
TRBV28	TRBD2	TRBJ2-5	-	CASSTSDSGAQETQYF	TGTGCCAGCAGTACCTCGGATAGCGGGGCACAAGAGACCCAGTACTTC
TRBV27	-	TRBJ1-1	-	CASSPRGLGATEAFF	TGTGCCAGCAGTCCCCGAGGCCTTGGGGCCACTGAAGCTTTCTTT
TRBV28	TRBD2	TRBJ2-3	-	CASSSRLAFGSDTQYF	TGTGCCAGCAGTTCCCGACTAGCCTTCGGTTCCGATACGCAGTATTTT
TRBV27	TRBD1	TRBJ2-2	-	CASSSRTGVAGELFF	TGTGCCAGCAGTTCGAGGACAGGGGTAGCCGGGGAGCTGTTTTTT
TRBV7-6	TRBD2	TRBJ2-1	-	CASSLLAGKNGEQFF	TGTGCCAGCAGCTTATTAGCGGGCAAAAACGGGGAGCAGTTCTTC
TRBV3-1/TRBV3-2	TRBD1	TRBJ1-3	-	CASSQDWTGPGNTIYF	TGTGCCAGCAGCCAAGACTGGACAGGCCCTGGAAACACCATATATTTT
TRBV7-7	TRBD2	TRBJ2-1	few	CASSSGLAGGSEQFF	TGTGCTAGCAGCTCAGGACTAGCGGGAGGGAGCGAGCAGTTCTTC
TRBV5-1	TRBD1	TRBJ2-1	-	CASSTQGASYNEQFF	TGCGCCAGCAGCACACAGGGGGCGTCCTACAATGAGCAGTTCTTC
TRBV27	TRBD2	TRBJ2-3	-	CASSPTSGGLRIQYF	TGTGCCAGCAGTCCGACCTCGGGGGGATTGAGGATTCAGTATTTT
TRBV30	-	TRBJ2-5	-	CAWSVTVQETQYF	TGTGCCTGGAGTGTTACCGTTCAAGAGACCCAGTACTTC
TRBV21-1	-	TRBJ1-2	-	CASSKAGRTGIYGYTF	TGTGCCAGCAGCAAAGCTGGACGGACAGGAATCTATGGCTACACCTTC
TRBV5-5	-	TRBJ2-1	-	CASRSAGLRPEQFF	TGTGCCAGCAGGTCTGCGGGACTCCGCCCGGAGCAGTTCTTC
TRBV5-5	-	TRBJ2-2	-	CASSLGVSGELFF	TGTGCCAGCAGCTTGGGGGTGTCCGGGGAGCTGTTTTTT
TRBV27	-	TRBJ2-6	-	CASSRIPGLRHSGANVLTF	TGTGCCAGCAGTCGAATCCCGGGACTGAGACACTCTGGGGCCAACGTCCTGACTTTC
TRBV5-3	TRBD2	TRBJ2-3	-	CARSLATRQTSGRGTDTQYF	TGTGCCAGAAGCTTAGCCACCAGGCAAACTAGCGGGAGGGGGACAGATACGCAGTATTTT
TRBV5-1	-	TRBJ2-2	-	CASTAGATGELFF	TGCGCCAGCACGGCAGGGGCCACCGGGGAGCTGTTTTTT
TRBV2	TRBD1	TRBJ1-6	-	CASGEQGFVNNSPLHF	TGTGCCAGCGGGGAACAGGGGTTTGTGAATAATTCACCCCTCCACTTT
TRBV30	-	TRBJ1-1	-	CACSNVGFMNTEAFF	TGTGCCTGTAGTAATGTAGGGTTTATGAACACTGAAGCTTTCTTT
TRBV2	-	TRBJ1-2	-	CASSEGRGHLYGYTF	TGTGCCAGCAGTGAGGGAAGGGGCCACCTTTATGGCTACACCTTC
TRBV3-1/TRBV3-2	-	TRBJ1-1	-	CASSRRGAGYPRAFF	TGTGCCAGCAGCCGCCGAGGGGCAGGGTATCCCCGAGCTTTCTTT
TRBV5-1	-	TRBJ2-1	few	CASSLALSRNLISYNEQFF	TGCGCCAGCAGCTTGGCCTTATCTCGGAACCTCATCTCCTACAATGAGCAGTTCTTC
TRBV29-1	-	TRBJ2-1	-	CSVVGVVSGGSYNEQFF	TGCAGCGTAGTCGGGGTGGTTAGTGGGGGCTCCTACAATGAGCAGTTCTTC
TRBV5-4	TRBD1	TRBJ1-1	few	CASGWTGGRYTEAFF	TGTGCCAGTGGATGGACAGGGGGACGATACACTGAAGCTTTCTTT
TRBV29-1	-	TRBJ1-2	-	CSVRDRGYGYTF	TGCAGCGTCCGGGACCGAGGCTATGGCTACACCTTC
TRBV28	TRBD1	TRBJ1-6	-	CASSRPGQGHNSPLHF	TGTGCCAGCAGCCGGCCGGGACAGGGCCATAATTCACCCCTCCACTTT
TRBV5-1	-	TRBJ1-5	-	CASSFGTGVQPQHF	TGCGCCAGCAGCTTTGGAACAGGAGTCCAGCCCCAGCATTTT
TRBV5-6	-	TRBJ2-7	-	CASSLGPYSGYEQYF	TGTGCCAGCAGCCTCGGGCCCTACTCGGGCTACGAGCAGTACTTC
TRBV6-5	-	TRBJ2-7	-	CASKTGKLYEQYF	TGTGCCAGCAAAACGGGAAAACTCTACGAGCAGTACTTC
TRBV5-1	TRBD1	TRBJ2-7	-	CASSPGQGTDEQYF	TGCGCCAGCAGCCCGGGACAGGGTACGGACGAGCAGTACTTC
TRBV11-2	TRBD2	TRBJ2-7	-	CASSPSPTSVYEQYF	TGTGCCAGCAGCCCCTCCCCGACTAGCGTCTACGAGCAGTACTTC